This T cell receptor (beta chain) was sequenced for a study of cytomegalovirus exposure and HLA in healthy donors. Study-wide context: The same platform was used for the roughly 120 validation repertoires and the roughly 680 first-cohort repertoires, a later analysis reported. Study-wide points: Associated with cytomegalovirus, according to the listing, were 150 to 200 TCR beta chains. A few of the chains that were CMV-associated were confirmed in vitro to be specific for CMV antigens. The classifier was said to identify cytomegalovirus status with high specificity and sensitivity.

Remarks on this clone: Its antigen is still unknown.

Trimming left V 3 bases short and J 5 bases short, with 8 bases between. Germline V CDR1 and CDR2: SGHNT, YENEEA. This CDR3 has 13 residues. Using immunoSEQ multiplex PCR, the repertoire was profiled, and TCRdb retains in-frame clones only, with some absent. The repertoire includes hundreds of thousands of clones, approximately 87% of them detected once, and around 5.6% sits in the top ten. The sample was PBMCs. The V call is TRBV11-3, the J call TRBJ2-1; D unresolved. This sequence was found in a young woman in good health and CMV-seronegative. The CDR3 DNA reads TGTGCCAGCAGCTTTGGGGTAAACAATGAGCAGTTCTTC. This codes for CASSFGVNNEQFF.